This TCR beta chain was sequenced during a study of blood T cells in healthy people across ages (dated by TCRdb to 2015 to 2017). A note on the overall study: Template switching captured roughly one uniquely barcoded TCR beta cDNA molecule per two T cells in model experiments. To track age-related changes in TCR beta repertoire diversity, the study relied on deep sequencing normalized with unique cDNA molecular identifiers. The study analyzed two additional independent replicas of 1 million unique cDNA reads from the same blood draw for two donors, one aged 18 to 30 and one aged 80 or older. Donors were grouped into four age groups: young (average roughly 15 years), middle-aged (about 40), aged (around 60) and long-lived (around 80). To avoid experimental bias, donors of different ages were randomly spread across the sequencing lanes. Paper-wide results and their limitations: Bulk unsorted PBMC profiling prevented conclusive comparison of naive and antigen-experienced compartments. As age increased, observed TCR beta diversity per million T cells dropped in a roughly linear way, and a significant reduction was already evident by age about 36. A strong correlation was found between observed TCR beta diversity and the percentage of naive T cells measured by flow cytometry. Compared with the aged group, the long-lived group had more naive CD4+ T cells, fewer expanded clones and increased TCR diversity, suggesting age selection. Estimates of total diversity based on one million sequenced T cells were considered lower bounds and underestimates. Because donor CMV infection status was unknown, age-related changes in expanded clonotypes were potentially confounded.

The roughly 39 donors, aged about 6 to 100 years, were systemically healthy Caucasian individuals from Russia. Ten milliliters of peripheral blood were collected from each donor into EDTA-treated Vacutainer tubes. Ficoll-Paque density-gradient centrifugation was used to isolate PBMCs, with at least 6 million obtained per sample. Total RNA was extracted from PBMCs with Trizol reagent, with at least 6 micrograms obtained per sample. Naive CD45RAhigh/CD27high T cell percentages were measured by flow cytometry on a PBMC aliquot from every donor. This clonotype occurred a few times. Its cognate antigen has yet to be identified. Per-base quality was not reported, and no clone a single base away is much larger than it. The library was obtained by 5' RACE. Instrument used: Illumina HiSeq 2500. The second PCR ran for roughly 7 to 11 cycles and used a J-beta primer mix along with a sample-barcoded 5' primer. A unique molecular identifier was introduced onto each TCR beta cDNA molecule by a template-switch 5' adaptor carrying 12 random nucleotides. Each sample yielded at least 2.5 million CDR3-containing paired-end reads. First-strand cDNA synthesis was performed from all RNA using the Mint cDNA synthesis kit, with priming by a TRBC-specific oligonucleotide. Following uracil-DNA glycosylase treatment, all cDNA underwent a first 18-cycle PCR with the universal primers M1SS and BC2_uni_R. Per the authors' processing: For normalization, 1 million high-quality reads, each with a distinct molecular identifier, were randomly selected from each sample. Instead of being binned into consensus sequences, reads that shared molecular identifiers were thrown out. MiTCR, with a Q25 quality threshold and the strictest error-elimination algorithm, was used for CDR3 identification, clonotype clustering and error correction. A nonparametric unseen species model using Euler transformation provided a lower-bound estimate of total TCR beta diversity. TCRdb trimmed the raw reads at Q25, called clones with MiXCR and kept productive beta chains. All rows with the same CDR3 protein become a single entry with the most common DNA and genes. TCRdb's processing, not the study's, gives the V and J calls here. Here the sample has over a million distinct CDR3 sequences; around 45% occur a single time. 15% to 20% of the sample goes to the ten largest clones.

CDR1 and CDR2 (SGHAT, FQNNGV) derive from the germline V gene. Reading from cysteine to phenylalanine, the CDR3 counts 13 amino acids. This entry keeps only the CDR3 DNA: 39 bases, framed from base 1. V is reduced by 3 bases and J by 4 bases, leaving a spacing of 9 bases between them. This sequence uses TRBV11-2 and TRBJ2-5; the D region possibly corresponds to TRBD2 (5 bases align). The sequence derives from a woman aged 60-75 years in good health. The specimen was blood. The nucleotides are TGTGCCAGCAGCTTTGGGGAGACAGAGACCCAGTACTTC. Its protein reads: CASSFGETETQYF.